This T cell receptor beta chain was observed in a study of molecular identifiers for immune sequencing clone quantification. The V gene's germline CDR1 is ENHRY and CDR2 SYGVKD. The CDR3 consists of 14 residues. Unmatched junction bases numbered 13, after V lost 10 bases and J lost 5 bases. Each CDR3 protein gets one entry after TCRdb re-called the PCR reads with MiXCR. The repertoire holds tens of thousands of distinct CDR3 sequences, 15% to 20% seen once, with about 1.5% in the top ten. Input material: naive CD8+ T cells from blood, with Jurkat cell RNA spiked in. Regarding subset: FACS-sorted CD8+CD4-CCR7+CD45RA+ naive T cells. This receptor was obtained from a human donor in good health. Some libraries in this study had Jurkat cell RNA spiked in. This rearrangement joins TRBV10-3 to TRBJ2-5; 7 positions match TRBD2. The CDR3 protein is CATGQAGSSETQYF. CDR3 in DNA: TGTGCCACTGGACAAGCGGGATCCTCGGAGACCCAGTACTTC.